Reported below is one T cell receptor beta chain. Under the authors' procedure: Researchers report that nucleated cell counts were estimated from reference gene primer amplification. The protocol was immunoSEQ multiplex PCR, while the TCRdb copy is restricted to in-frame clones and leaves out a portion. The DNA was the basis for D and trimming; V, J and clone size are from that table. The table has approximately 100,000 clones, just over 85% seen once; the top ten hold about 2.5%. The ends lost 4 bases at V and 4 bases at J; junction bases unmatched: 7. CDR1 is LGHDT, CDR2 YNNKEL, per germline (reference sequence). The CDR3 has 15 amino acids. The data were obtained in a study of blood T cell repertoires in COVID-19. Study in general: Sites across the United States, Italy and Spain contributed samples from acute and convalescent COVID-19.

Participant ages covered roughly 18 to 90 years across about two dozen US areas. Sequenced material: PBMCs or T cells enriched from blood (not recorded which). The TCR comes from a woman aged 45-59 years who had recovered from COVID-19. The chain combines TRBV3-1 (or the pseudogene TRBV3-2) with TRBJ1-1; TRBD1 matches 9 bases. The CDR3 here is CASSRRQGERTEAFF. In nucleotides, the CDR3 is TGTGCCAGCAGCCGCCGACAGGGGGAGCGCACTGAAGCTTTCTTT.